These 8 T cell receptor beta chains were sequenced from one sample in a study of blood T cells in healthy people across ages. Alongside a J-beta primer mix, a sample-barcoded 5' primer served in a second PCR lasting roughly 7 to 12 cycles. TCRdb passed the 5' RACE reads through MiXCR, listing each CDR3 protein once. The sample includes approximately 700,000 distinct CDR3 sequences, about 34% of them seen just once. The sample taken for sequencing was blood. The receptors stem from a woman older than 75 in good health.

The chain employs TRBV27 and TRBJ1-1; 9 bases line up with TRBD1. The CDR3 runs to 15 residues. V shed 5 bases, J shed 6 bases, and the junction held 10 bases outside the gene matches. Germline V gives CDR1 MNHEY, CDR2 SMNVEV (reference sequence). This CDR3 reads CASSSWTGVGSEAFF. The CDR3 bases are TGTGCCAGCAGTAGCTGGACAGGGGTGGGTTCTGAAGCTTTCTTT.

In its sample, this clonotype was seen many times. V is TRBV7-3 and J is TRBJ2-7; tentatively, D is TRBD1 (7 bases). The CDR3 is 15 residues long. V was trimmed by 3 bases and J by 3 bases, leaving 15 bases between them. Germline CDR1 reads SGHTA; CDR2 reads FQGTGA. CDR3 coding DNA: TGTGCCAGCAGCTTCGTTGCGGGACAGAACTACGAGCAGTACTTC. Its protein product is CASSFVAGQNYEQYF.

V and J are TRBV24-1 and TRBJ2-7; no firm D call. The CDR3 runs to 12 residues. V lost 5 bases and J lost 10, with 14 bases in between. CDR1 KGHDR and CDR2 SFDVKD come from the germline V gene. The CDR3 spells CATSGDYNEQYF. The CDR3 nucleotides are TGTGCCACCAGTGGAGATTACAATGAACAGTACTTC.

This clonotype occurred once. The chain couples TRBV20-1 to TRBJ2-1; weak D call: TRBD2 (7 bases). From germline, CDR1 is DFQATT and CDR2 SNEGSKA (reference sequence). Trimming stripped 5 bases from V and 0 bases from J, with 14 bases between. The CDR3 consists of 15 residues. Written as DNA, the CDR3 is TGCAGTGCTGCGGGGGCCTGGAGCTCCTACAATGAGCAGTTCTTC. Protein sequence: CSAAGAWSSYNEQFF.

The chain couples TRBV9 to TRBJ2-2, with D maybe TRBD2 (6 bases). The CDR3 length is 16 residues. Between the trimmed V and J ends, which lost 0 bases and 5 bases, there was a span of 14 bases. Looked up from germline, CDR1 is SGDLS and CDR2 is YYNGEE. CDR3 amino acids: CASSVDPGTRTGELFF. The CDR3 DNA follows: TGTGCCAGCAGCGTAGACCCCGGGACTCGGACCGGGGAGCTGTTTTTT.

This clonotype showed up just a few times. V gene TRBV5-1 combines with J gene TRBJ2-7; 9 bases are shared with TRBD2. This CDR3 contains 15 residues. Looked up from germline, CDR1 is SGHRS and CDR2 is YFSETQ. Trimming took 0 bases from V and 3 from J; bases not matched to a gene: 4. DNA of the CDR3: TGCGCCAGCAGCTTGGGCGGGGGGGCGAACTACGAGCAGTACTTC. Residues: CASSLGGGANYEQYF.

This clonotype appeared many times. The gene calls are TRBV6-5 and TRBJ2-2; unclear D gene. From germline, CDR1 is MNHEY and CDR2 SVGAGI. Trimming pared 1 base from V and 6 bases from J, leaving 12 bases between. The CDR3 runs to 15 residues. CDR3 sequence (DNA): TGTGCCAGCAGTTACTTAAGGCAGGATGCCGGGGAGCTGTTTTTT. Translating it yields CASSYLRQDAGELFF.

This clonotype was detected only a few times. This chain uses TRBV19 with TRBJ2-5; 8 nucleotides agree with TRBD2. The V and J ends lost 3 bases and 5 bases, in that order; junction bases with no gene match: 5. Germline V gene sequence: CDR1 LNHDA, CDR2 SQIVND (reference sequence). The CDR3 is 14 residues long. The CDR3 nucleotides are TGTGCCAGTAGTATGCGGGGGGTCGGCGAGACCCAGTACTTC. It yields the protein CASSMRGVGETQYF.